What follows describes a single TCR beta chain. Its antigen is currently unknown. TCRdb used MiXCR to reprocess the reads, holding one entry per CDR3 protein. The sample contains just under 500,000 distinct CDR3 sequences, 33% of which appear only once. The V segment lost 3 bases and the J segment 5 bases; nucleotides outside the gene matches: 5. This CDR3 spans 15 amino acids. Germline values: CDR1 LNHNV, CDR2 YYDKDF (reference sequence). This entry belongs to a study of T cell repertoires in cytomegalovirus infection. On the study more broadly: Selected CMV epitopes included recently identified HLA-C-restricted ones as well as well-studied HLA-B-restricted ones. Both CMV infection and a matching HLA type were indicated by public TCR beta signatures. Study-wide results and caveats: The response measured ex vivo was dominated by TCR beta clonotypes (HLA-C-restricted and CMV-specific). Individuals carrying CMV plus the relevant HLA were identified by cumulative frequency of public TCR beta families.

The input for sequencing was cultured PBMCs, taken from culture after CMV antigen stimulation. The genes are TRBV15 and TRBJ2-5, with 11 bases fitting TRBD2. The TCR sequence derives from a human donor in good health (CMV status not recorded). Some clones in this sample may be carry-over from other donors' samples. The CDR3 here is CATSRRLAGSETQYF. For the CDR3, the DNA is TGTGCCACCAGCAGGAGACTAGCGGGGTCGGAGACCCAGTACTTC. Using reference TRBV15 and TRBJ2-5 for the parts outside the CDR3, the full variable domain is DAMVIQNPRYQVTQFGKPVTLSCSQTLNHNVMYWYQQKSSQAPKLLFHYYDKDFNNEADTPDNFQSRRPNTSFCFLDIRSPGLGDTAMYLCATSRRLAGSETQYFGPGTRLLVL.